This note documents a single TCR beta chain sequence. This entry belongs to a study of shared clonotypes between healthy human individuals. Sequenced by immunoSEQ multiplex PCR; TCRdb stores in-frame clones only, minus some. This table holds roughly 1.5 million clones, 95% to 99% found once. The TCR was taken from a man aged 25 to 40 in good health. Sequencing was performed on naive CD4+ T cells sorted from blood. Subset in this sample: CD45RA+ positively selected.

CDR3 in DNA: TGTGCCATCGGAGTTAGCGGGAACACCGGGGAGCTGTTTTTT. This encodes CAIGVSGNTGELFF. V gene TRBV10-3 combines with J gene TRBJ2-2; possible D gene TRBD2, 6 bases. V lost 8 bases and J lost 1, with 11 bases in between. Germline V gives CDR1 ENHRY, CDR2 SYGVKD. The length of the CDR3 is 14 residues.